A single sample gave rise to the 10 T cell receptor beta chains below, sequenced in a study of blood T cell repertoires in COVID-19. Some clones are missing from TCRdb's copy, which holds only in-frame ones; the method was immunoSEQ multiplex PCR. Here the sample spans 150,000 to 200,000 clones, 75% to 90% being singletons. Sequenced sample: peripheral blood. Receptors were obtained from a woman aged 60 to 75 with acute or convalescent COVID-19.

The CDR3 region has the DNA TGTGCCAGCAGCCCTCAAGGGGCGGATTGGGTGGATACGCAGTATTTT. The encoded protein is CASSPQGADWVDTQYF. The J gene is TRBJ2-3, the V gene TRBV3-1 (or the pseudogene TRBV3-2), with a weak D call TRBD1 (5 bases). Germline-derived CDR1 and CDR2 are LGHDT and YNNKEL (reference sequence). The CDR3 runs to 16 residues. V was trimmed by 4 bases and J by 6 bases, leaving 20 bases between them.

This sequence joins TRBV7-8 and TRBJ1-1; tentative D call: TRBD1 (6 bases). The V and J ends lost 2 bases and 5 bases respectively, with 6 bases between them. The CDR3 covers 12 residues. Per germline, CDR1 SGHVS and CDR2 FQNEAQ. CDR3 nucleotides: TGTGCCAGCAGCTTAAGGGGGACTGAAGCTTTCTTT. It yields the protein CASSLRGTEAFF. The entire variable domain, with the rest obtained from reference TRBV7-8 and TRBJ1-1, is as follows: GAGVSQSPRYKVAKRGQDVALRCDPISGHVSLFWYQQALGQGPEFLTYFQNEAQLDKSGLPSDRFFAERPEGSVSTLKIQRTQQEDSAVYLCASSLRGTEAFFGQGTRLTVV.

The chain combines TRBV6-5 with TRBJ1-6; no clear D. V lost 0 bases and J 8 bases, leaving 14 bases between the germline ends. The CDR3 runs 16 residues. The germline CDR1 and CDR2 sequences are MNHEY and SVGAGI. As DNA, the CDR3 is TGTGCCAGCAGTTACTCGAATGCGGGCGCATATTCACCCCTCCACTTT. Encoded protein: CASSYSNAGAYSPLHF.

The V and J genes are TRBV24-1 and TRBJ1-2; 9 bases map to TRBD1. The germline CDR1 and CDR2 sequences are KGHDR and SFDVKD. The CDR3 runs to 15 residues. V shed 3 bases and J 6 bases; nucleotides not matched to a gene: 7. The CDR3 protein is CATSDARDRADGYTF. CDR3 sequence (DNA): TGTGCCACCAGTGATGCCCGGGACAGGGCTGATGGCTACACCTTC.

This clone is a singleton in its sample. The gene calls are TRBV11-2 and TRBJ1-5; D remains unclear. This CDR3 is built from 13 residues. The germline CDR1 and CDR2 sequences are SGHAT and FQNNGV. The V end lost 3 bases, the J end lost 5 bases, and 8 bases lay between the germline ends. The CDR3 loop reads CASSFSFDQPQHF. CDR3 DNA sequence: TGTGCCAGCAGCTTTTCCTTCGATCAGCCCCAGCATTTT. Looking up the rest from reference TRBV11-2 and TRBJ1-5 gives the full variable domain: EAGVAQSPRYKIIEKRQSVAFWCNPISGHATLYWYQQILGQGPKLLIQFQNNGVVDDSQLPKDRFSAERLKGVDSTLKIQPAKLEDSAVYLCASSFSFDQPQHFGDGTRLSIL.

The rearrangement joins TRBV19 to TRBJ2-1; TRBD1 matches 9 bases. The CDR3 extends over 15 amino acids. Germline-derived CDR1 and CDR2 are LNHDA and SQIVND (reference sequence). V dropped 7 bases and J dropped 1; count of bases not matched to a gene: 5. In DNA form, the CDR3 reads TGTGCCAGTACCCCCGGACAGGGGTCCTACAATGAGCAGTTCTTC. Translated, it gives CASTPGQGSYNEQFF.

The chain links TRBV5-5 to TRBJ2-5; TRBD2 is a possible D gene (5 bases). The CDR3 is 14 amino acids. Germline V CDR1 and CDR2: SGHKS, YYEKEE (reference sequence). V shed 3 bases and J shed 3 bases, with 12 bases lying between them. The CDR3 nucleotides are TGTGCCAGCAGCTCCGACCTGGGAGAAGAGACCCAGTACTTC. This sequence encodes CASSSDLGEETQYF.

V is TRBV7-9 and J is TRBJ2-7; the match to TRBD1 covers 8 bases. The V gene end was trimmed by 5 bases and the J gene end by 4 bases; junction bases not matched to a gene: 4. This CDR3 is built from 13 residues. Germline lookup yields CDR1 SEHNR and CDR2 FQNEAQ (reference sequence). CDR3 sequence (DNA): TGTGCCAGCAGCCGGACAGGGATTTACGAGCAGTACTTC. Its translation is CASSRTGIYEQYF.

The chain joins TRBV9 to TRBJ1-3; D is undetermined. CDR3 length equals 12 residues. Germline CDR1 is SGDLS and CDR2 is YYNGEE. V lost 0 bases and J 8 bases, leaving 6 bases between the germline ends. CDR3 protein: CASSVDSDTIYF. CDR3 bases: TGTGCCAGCAGCGTAGATTCAGACACCATATATTTT.

The rearrangement joins TRBV28 to TRBJ1-2; TRBD1 aligns across 9 bases. CDR1 is MDHEN and CDR2 is SYDVKM in the germline V gene. V dropped 8 bases and J dropped 4; count of bases not matched to a gene: 8. The CDR3 runs 14 residues. CDR3 in amino acids: CASQGQGLFYGYTF. DNA for the CDR3: TGTGCCAGCCAGGGACAGGGACTATTCTATGGCTACACCTTC.